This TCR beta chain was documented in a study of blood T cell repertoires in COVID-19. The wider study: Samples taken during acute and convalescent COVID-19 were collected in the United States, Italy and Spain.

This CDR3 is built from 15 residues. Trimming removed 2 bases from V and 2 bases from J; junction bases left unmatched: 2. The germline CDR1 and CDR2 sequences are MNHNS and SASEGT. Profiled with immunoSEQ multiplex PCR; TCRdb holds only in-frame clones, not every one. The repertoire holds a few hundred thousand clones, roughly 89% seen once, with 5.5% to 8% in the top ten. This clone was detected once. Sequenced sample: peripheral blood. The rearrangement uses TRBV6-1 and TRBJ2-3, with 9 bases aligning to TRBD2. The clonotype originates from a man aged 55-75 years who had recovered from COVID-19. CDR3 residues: CASSEQRGATDTQYF. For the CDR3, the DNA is TGTGCCAGCAGTGAACAGCGGGGGGCCACAGATACGCAGTATTTT.